The 13 T cell receptor beta chains below were found in one sample sequenced in a study of T cell responses to AZD1222 COVID-19 vaccine. Profiling relied on immunoSEQ multiplex PCR, and the TCRdb table lists in-frame clones only, not all of them. The sample lists 150,000 to 200,000 clones, about nine tenths occurring once. This sample comprised peripheral blood, obtained on day 0 of AZD1222 vaccination. These receptors came from an adult in good health.

V usage is TRBV6-2 or TRBV6-3 and J usage is TRBJ1-2; no clear D. The CDR3 runs 11 residues. The ends were cut back, 2 bases at V and 7 bases at J, with 5 bases in the middle. The germline V gene has CDR1 MNHEY and CDR2 SVGEGT. The CDR3 reads CASSYGSGYTF. The CDR3 DNA reads as TGTGCCAGCAGTTACGGCTCTGGCTACACCTTC.

This clone was counted a few times. The chain recombines TRBV12-5 with TRBJ1-1; D is ambiguous. The CDR3 loop spans 12 amino acids. With 5 bases removed from V and 6 bases from J, the gap between germline ends came to 10 bases. Germline V gene lookup returns CDR1 LGHNT and CDR2 FRNRAP. As DNA, the CDR3 is TGTGCTAGTGGTGCCTCCGGGGCTGAAGCTTTCTTT. Amino acids: CASGASGAEAFF.

The genes are TRBV2 and TRBJ1-1; 8 nucleotides align to TRBD1. Looked up from germline, CDR1 is SNHLY and CDR2 is FYNNEI. V shed 4 bases and J 4 bases; nucleotides not matched to a gene: 20. The CDR3 covers 19 residues. The CDR3 reads CASSAYYGTGGPVSTEAFF. The CDR3, as DNA: TGTGCCAGCAGTGCCTATTACGGGACAGGTGGGCCAGTAAGCACTGAAGCTTTCTTT.

The chain recombines TRBV9 with TRBJ2-5; D tentatively fits TRBD1 or TRBD2 (5 bases each). V lost 0 bases, J lost 5 bases, and 14 bases lay in between. The germline V gene encodes CDR1 SGDLS and CDR2 YYNGEE. The CDR3 is 15 residues long. CDR3 region: CASSVAQGVAETQYF. CDR3 DNA: TGTGCCAGCAGCGTAGCCCAGGGCGTAGCGGAGACCCAGTACTTC.

This clone is a singleton in its sample. The chain joins TRBV4-3 to TRBJ1-1, with D unresolved. The CDR3 spans 15 residues. Trimming cost V 0 bases and J 3 bases, with 11 bases left between them. Per the germline V gene, CDR1 is LGHNA and CDR2 is YSLEER. The CDR3 sequence is CASSQDTKAYTEAFF. The DNA of the CDR3 is TGCGCCAGCAGCCAAGATACGAAGGCGTACACTGAAGCTTTCTTT.

Many counts were recorded for this clone. The chain links TRBV19 to TRBJ1-2, with TRBD1 matching over 12 bases. The length of the CDR3 is 12 residues. Losses at the gene ends were 7 bases for V and 8 bases for J; bases not matched to a gene: 2. CDR1 and CDR2 (germline): LNHDA, SQIVND (reference sequence). CDR3 protein: CASTGQGAGYTF. The CDR3 nucleotides are TGTGCCAGTACGGGACAGGGGGCGGGCTACACCTTC.

This clone was counted a single time. The gene calls are TRBV19 and TRBJ2-3; D unresolved. V shed 1 base and J shed 4 bases, with 9 bases lying between them. This CDR3 spans 14 amino acids. The germline CDR1 and CDR2 sequences are LNHDA and SQIVND (reference sequence). The CDR3 DNA reads as TGTGCCAGTAGTATAGGCAGTCTCCCAGATACGCAGTATTTT. Its protein product is CASSIGSLPDTQYF. The full variable domain, completed using reference TRBV19 and TRBJ2-3, is DGGITQSPKYLFRKEGQNVTLSCEQNLNHDAMYWYRQDPGQGLRLIYYSQIVNDFQKGDIAEGYSVSREKKESFPLTVTSAQKNPTAFYLCASSIGSLPDTQYFGPGTRLTVL.

The chain couples TRBV15 to TRBJ1-3, with TRBD1 as a possible D gene (5 bases). V was shortened by 0 bases and J by 4 bases, with 10 bases between the two germline ends. The V gene's germline CDR1 is LNHNV and CDR2 YYDKDF (reference sequence). CDR3 length equals 15 residues. CDR3 DNA sequence: TGTGCCACCAGCAGAGATGTCGGGACGGGAAACACCATATATTTT. It translates to CATSRDVGTGNTIYF. Full variable domain (missing parts from reference TRBV15 and TRBJ1-3): DAMVIQNPRYQVTQFGKPVTLSCSQTLNHNVMYWYQQKSSQAPKLLFHYYDKDFNNEADTPDNFQSRRPNTSFCFLDIRSPGLGDTAMYLCATSRDVGTGNTIYFGEGSWLTVV.

This sequence joins TRBV28 and TRBJ1-3; D ambiguous. CDR1 and CDR2 from the germline V gene are MDHEN and SYDVKM. The CDR3 loop spans 14 amino acids. Trimming removed 4 bases at V and 0 bases at J, with 7 bases between. The CDR3 region has the DNA TGTGCCAGCAGTTCAAGATCCTCTGGAAACACCATATATTTT. It specifies CASSSRSSGNTIYF.

V usage is TRBV2 and J usage is TRBJ1-2, with a tentative D call TRBD1 (5 bases). Trimming shortened V by 4 bases and J by 2 bases, and 20 bases separated the two germline ends. From germline, CDR1 is SNHLY and CDR2 FYNNEI. This CDR3 is built from 17 residues. The CDR3 sequence is CASSGWKLTVDNYGYTF. The DNA of the CDR3 is TGTGCCAGCAGTGGGTGGAAATTGACAGTCGACAACTATGGCTACACCTTC.

V and J are TRBV4-2 and TRBJ2-7; no firm D call. Germline V gene sequence: CDR1 LGHNA, CDR2 YNFKEQ. The CDR3 extends over 12 amino acids. Deletions cut 0 bases from V and 2 bases from J, with 2 bases between. The chain's CDR3 is CASSQDPYEQYF. DNA for the CDR3: TGTGCCAGCAGCCAAGACCCCTACGAGCAGTACTTC.

This rearrangement joins TRBV15 to TRBJ2-2; D gene uncertain. CDR3 length: 14 residues. The germline gives CDR1 LNHNV, CDR2 YYDKDF (reference sequence). Trimming left V 0 bases short and J 6 bases short, with 8 bases between. DNA of the CDR3: TGTGCCACCAGCAGAGATACGGGTCCCGGGGAGCTGTTTTTT. Protein sequence: CATSRDTGPGELFF.

The chain uses TRBV3-1 (or the pseudogene TRBV3-2) and TRBJ1-1; 9 nucleotides agree with TRBD1. The V gene's germline CDR1 is LGHDT and CDR2 YNNKEL (reference sequence). Trimming took 0 bases from V and 6 from J; bases not matched to a gene: 8. The CDR3 covers 16 residues. The CDR3 loop reads CASSQETGTGSSEAFF. The CDR3 bases are TGTGCCAGCAGCCAAGAGACCGGGACAGGGAGTTCTGAAGCTTTCTTT.